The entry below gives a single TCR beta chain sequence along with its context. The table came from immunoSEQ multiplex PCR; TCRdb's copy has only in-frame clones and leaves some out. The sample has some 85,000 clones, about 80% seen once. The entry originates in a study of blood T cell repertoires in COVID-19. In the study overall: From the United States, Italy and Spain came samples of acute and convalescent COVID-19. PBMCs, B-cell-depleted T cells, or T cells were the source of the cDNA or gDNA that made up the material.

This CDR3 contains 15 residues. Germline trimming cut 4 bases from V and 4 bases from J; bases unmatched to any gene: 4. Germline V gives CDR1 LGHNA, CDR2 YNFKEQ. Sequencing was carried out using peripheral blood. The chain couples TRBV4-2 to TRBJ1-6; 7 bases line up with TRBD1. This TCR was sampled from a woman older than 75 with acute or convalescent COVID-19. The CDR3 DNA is TGTGCCAGCAGCCGAACGGGACAGTATAATTCACCCCTCCACTTT. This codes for CASSRTGQYNSPLHF.